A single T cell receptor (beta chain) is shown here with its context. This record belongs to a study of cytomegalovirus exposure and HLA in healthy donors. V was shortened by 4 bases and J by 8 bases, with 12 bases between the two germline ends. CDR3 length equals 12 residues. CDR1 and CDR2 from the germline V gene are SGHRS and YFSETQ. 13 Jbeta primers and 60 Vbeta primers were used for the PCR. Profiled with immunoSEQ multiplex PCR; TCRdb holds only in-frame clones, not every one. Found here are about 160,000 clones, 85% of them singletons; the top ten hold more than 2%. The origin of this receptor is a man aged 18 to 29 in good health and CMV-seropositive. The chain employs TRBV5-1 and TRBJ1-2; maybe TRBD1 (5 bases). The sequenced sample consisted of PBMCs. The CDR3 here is CASSPGMSGYTF. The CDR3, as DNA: TGCGCCAGCAGCCCAGGGATGAGCGGCTACACCTTC.